This T cell receptor (beta chain) emerged from a study of human T cells and chemical hapten exposure (dated by TCRdb to about 2021). Looking at the study overall: For sensitization, 2% DPC in acetone was applied to a 2 cm by 2 cm area of upper inner arm skin. Throughout the study period of around 25 weeks, patients also received therapeutic DPC doses to the scalp every week. The study tracked peripheral blood TCR repertoire changes in vivo during primary and secondary sensitization to the hapten diphenylcyclopropenone (DPC) in alopecia patients. Blood for TCR sequencing was provided by twenty-nine alopecia patients at one to four time points (pre-sensitization, 2, 6 and 24 weeks). Blood was sampled from patients pre-sensitization (week 0) and at 2, 6 and about 24 weeks after DPC sensitization. Patch testing was performed on the upper back with Finn chambers containing 0.01% DPC, and the patch tests were scored after 6 days according to International Contact Dermatitis Research Group standards. The mostly female patient cohort included alopecia areata with under or over 50% scalp involvement, alopecia totalis and alopecia universalis. Libraries were combined into a pool for sequencing, and differences in TCR yield between samples came mainly from small differences in library volumes within the pool. Results the study describes overall, beyond this receptor: All patients had alopecia, a presumed autoimmune disease, so their immune response might differ from that of healthy individuals. Expanded TCRs formed significantly more large CDR3 similarity clusters than pre-sensitization or healthy control sets, consistent with antigen-driven responses. A positive correlation was found between the number of PT1 expanded TCRs and patch test score, with significance reached at thresholds 8, 16 and 32 but not 4. After repeated subsampling, the strength of the expansion versus patch-test correlation and the threshold at which it became significant changed. DPC sensitization did not change how many TCRs were above 1 in 1000 frequency, and no evidence was found of alterations in global repertoire structure.

Per the publication, the time point label means: patch test 2, 6 weeks after DPC sensitization. This specimen's treatment or condition label, per the study, means: therapeutic diphenylcyclopropenone sensitization with weekly scalp DPC. Blood at each patch-test visit was drawn before the patch test was applied. Patients were eligible if aged 18 to 70, diagnosed with alopecia and judged suitable for DPC therapy, and pregnant patients were excluded. Unfractionated whole blood was collected in Tempus Blood RNA tubes, and total RNA was extracted from that blood. With regard to this clonotype: Its antigen specificity is not known. No per-base quality is available; no much larger clone lies one base away.

Via the germline V gene, CDR1 is SGHAT and CDR2 FQNNGV. Spanning cysteine to phenylalanine, the CDR3 consists of 14 amino acids. Of all the DNA, just the CDR3 is kept, 42 bases in frame from base 1. The trim is 1 base for V and 0 bases for J, with a gap of 5 bases between the germline ends. Libraries were made using RACE. The instrument given in TCRdb is NextSeq 500. Library preparation attached unique molecular identifiers to individual cDNA molecules for quantitative, reproducible TCR counting. Each blood RNA sample was used to sequence both TCR alpha and TCR beta chains. The authors' analysis ran thus. The median number of TCRs per sample was approximately 98,000, ranging from about 23,224 to 750,000. V, J and CDR3 annotation of the TCR reads was performed with the Decombinator software suite. Every sample was subsampled to the same number of TCRs (28,000) for the PS versus PT1 abundance plots. Expanded TCRs were defined as absent before sensitization and observed at least eight times at the 2-week time point. In-frame beta chains were kept once TCRdb had trimmed the public reads at Q25 with fastp and called clones with MiXCR. Rows are combined by CDR3 protein, so each entry shows the most common genes and DNA. The authors' filters were not applied to this entry. This sample is represented by tens of thousands of distinct CDR3 sequences; 11% of them were singletons. 1.5% to 2% of the sample lies in the top ten.

The sequence came from a man younger than 30 with alopecia areata. Some clones in this sample may be carry-over from other donors' samples. The V and J segments used are TRBV11-2 and TRBJ2-3, with the D gene not confidently named. The material sequenced was whole blood, taken in connection with sensitization to the hapten diphenylcyclopropenone (DPC). The CDR3 region: CASSLGPSTDTQYF. The DNA is TGTGCCAGCAGCTTAGGCCCCAGCACAGATACGCAGTATTTT.